The T cell receptor beta chain described here comes from a study of early T cells in non-severe SARS-CoV-2 infection. Trimming shortened V by 6 bases and J by 6 bases, and 19 bases separated the two germline ends. The germline V gene has CDR1 SGDLS and CDR2 YYNGEE. The CDR3 spans 15 residues. TCRdb reanalysed the 5' RACE reads using MiXCR and keeps one entry per CDR3 protein. The sample has approximately 97,000 distinct CDR3 sequences; around 13% are singletons. This chain connects TRBV9 to TRBJ2-1; D tentatively fits TRBD1 or TRBD2 (6 bases each). Sequenced input: whole blood. The TCR sequence derives from an adult who was a healthcare worker with PCR-confirmed SARS-CoV-2 infection or an uninfected control (not recorded which). Here the CDR3 DNA reads TGTGCCAGCAAGGGGGGAGGCGGGCCTGGCAATGAGCAGTTCTTC. As protein: CASKGGGGPGNEQFF. Supplemented by reference TRBV9 and TRBJ2-1, the full variable domain reads DSGVTQTPKHLITATGQRVTLRCSPRSGDLSVYWYQQSLDQGLQFLIQYYNGEERAKGNILERFSAQQFPDLHSELNLSSLELGDSALYFCASKGGGGPGNEQFFGPGTRLTVL.